These 17 T cell receptor beta chains came from one sample sequenced in a study of blood T cell repertoires in COVID-19. Libraries were prepared by immunoSEQ multiplex PCR; TCRdb keeps only in-frame clonotypes and omits some of them. The data show over 150,000 clones, 86% seen once. Sequenced sample: peripheral blood. The source of these receptors is a man aged 45-65 years with active or convalescent COVID-19.

The chain has TRBV5-1 and TRBJ1-1; 8 bases are shared with TRBD1. Germline CDR1 and CDR2: SGHRS and YFSETQ. V gave up 4 bases and J gave up 4 bases; unmatched junction bases: 9. The CDR3 totals 15 residues. For the CDR3, the DNA is TGCGCCAGCAGCGTAGCAGGGGGCTGGGGCACTGAAGCTTTCTTT. Its protein product is CASSVAGGWGTEAFF.

The chain carries TRBV9 and TRBJ2-5, with D hard to call. CDR1 and CDR2 (germline): SGDLS, YYNGEE. CDR3 length equals 13 residues. Trimming removed 0 bases from V and 0 bases from J, with 3 bases in between. The DNA for the CDR3 is TGTGCCAGCAGCGTAGTCGACCAAGAGACCCAGTACTTC. This gives the protein CASSVVDQETQYF. Full variable domain (missing parts from reference TRBV9 and TRBJ2-5): DSGVTQTPKHLITATGQRVTLRCSPRSGDLSVYWYQQSLDQGLQFLIQYYNGEERAKGNILERFSAQQFPDLHSELNLSSLELGDSALYFCASSVVDQETQYFGPGTRLLVL.

The chain is built from TRBV19 and TRBJ2-1, with no clear D. CDR1 and CDR2 (germline): LNHDA, SQIVND (reference sequence). Trimming took off 4 bases at V and 6 bases at J, with 7 bases between the two ends. This CDR3 region has 12 residues. CDR3 DNA: TGTGCCAGTAGTAGCGTCGGCAATGAGCAGTTCTTC. Amino acid sequence: CASSSVGNEQFF.

The chain is built from TRBV29-1 and TRBJ2-7; D gene ambiguous. This CDR3 is 15 amino acids long. Germline-derived CDR1 and CDR2 are SQVTM and ANQGSEA. V gave up 5 bases and J gave up 0 bases, with 17 bases separating them. The CDR3 spells CSVIAWAESSYEQYF. CDR3 nucleotide sequence: TGCAGCGTTATCGCTTGGGCAGAGAGCTCCTACGAGCAGTACTTC.

The chain employs TRBV5-6 and TRBJ2-1; D ambiguous. Germline V CDR1 and CDR2: SGHDT, YYEEEE. The CDR3 consists of 15 residues. V lost 0 bases to trimming and J lost 0 bases, with 7 bases between them. The CDR3 bases are TGTGCCAGCAGCTTGGGCGAATACTCCTACAATGAGCAGTTCTTC. This translates into CASSLGEYSYNEQFF. The full variable domain, its missing parts supplied by reference TRBV5-6 and TRBJ2-1, is DAGVTQSPTHLIKTRGQQVTLRCSPKSGHDTVSWYQQALGQGPQFIFQYYEEEERQRGNFPDRFSGHQFPNYSSELNVNALLLGDSALYLCASSLGEYSYNEQFFGPGTRLTVL.

The chain employs TRBV5-1 and TRBJ2-7; TRBD1 agrees at 9 bases. The CDR3 has 15 residues. CDR1 SGHRS and CDR2 YFSETQ come from the germline V gene. V lost 4 bases and J lost 3; bases outside the gene matches: 8. The CDR3 DNA follows: TGCGCCAGCAGCGAACAGGGGGCTAGCGACTACGAGCAGTACTTC. It codes for CASSEQGASDYEQYF.

The chain uses TRBV29-1 and TRBJ2-5; 8 bases fit TRBD2. Germline trimming cut 4 bases from V and 1 base from J; bases unmatched to any gene: 5. CDR3 length: 14 residues. Germline CDR1 and CDR2: SQVTM and ANQGSEA. The CDR3 DNA follows: TGCAGCGTTGCAGCGGGGGCTCTCCAAGAGACCCAGTACTTC. Protein product: CSVAAGALQETQYF.

This chain uses TRBV2 with TRBJ2-1; perhaps TRBD2 as D (7 bases). Germline CDR1 SNHLY, CDR2 FYNNEI. This CDR3 contains 18 residues. V lost 5 bases to trimming and J lost 5 bases, with 25 bases between them. CDR3 bases: TGTGCCAGCAGTACCCAAAGAGGGGGGAGGGCCGATCACAATGAGCAGTTCTTC. Its protein product is CASSTQRGGRADHNEQFF.

The chain recombines TRBV30 with TRBJ1-5; 9 bases are shared with TRBD1. V lost 5 bases, J lost 0 bases, and 2 bases stayed unmatched. This CDR3 comprises 14 residues. Germline CDR1 and CDR2: GTSNPN and SVGIG (reference sequence). This CDR3 reads CAWWTGASNQPQHF. CDR3 in DNA: TGTGCCTGGTGGACAGGGGCTAGCAATCAGCCCCAGCATTTT.

The chain links TRBV5-5 to TRBJ1-1, with D unclear. Trimming shortened V by 4 bases and J by 3 bases, and 7 bases separated the two germline ends. Germline-derived CDR1 and CDR2 are SGHKS and YYEKEE (reference sequence). This CDR3 comprises 12 residues. The CDR3 spells CASSRTDTEAFF. CDR3 DNA: TGTGCCAGCAGCCGAACAGACACTGAAGCTTTCTTT.

This CDR3 is CASSLGVTGASDTQYF. The CDR3 coding sequence is TGTGCCAGCAGCTTAGGTGTGACAGGGGCTTCAGATACGCAGTATTTT. V is TRBV7-7 and J is TRBJ2-3; 8 nucleotides agree with TRBD1. Germline CDR1 reads SSHAT; CDR2 reads FNYEAQ (reference sequence). J was trimmed by 4 bases and V by 1 base; bases with no gene match: 7. The CDR3 totals 16 residues.

CDR3 region: CAWSLGGGRPQHF. The CDR3 DNA follows: TGTGCCTGGAGTTTGGGGGGGGGTCGGCCCCAGCATTTT. The J gene is TRBJ1-5, the V gene TRBV30, with a tentative D call TRBD1 (5 bases). Germline CDR1 and CDR2: GTSNPN and SVGIG (reference sequence). This CDR3 is built from 13 residues. V gave up 2 bases and J gave up 9 bases, with 14 bases separating them.

The chain uses TRBV19 and TRBJ1-5; maybe TRBD1 (5 bases). This CDR3 has 12 residues. V was trimmed by 5 bases and J by 6 bases, leaving 8 bases between them. Germline assignment: CDR1 LNHDA and CDR2 SQIVND (reference sequence). The CDR3 reads CASSPDSQPQHF. The CDR3 region has the DNA TGTGCCAGTAGTCCCGACAGTCAGCCCCAGCATTTT.

This chain uses TRBV7-9 with TRBJ2-1, with 14 bases that match TRBD2. Trimming cost V 5 bases and J 0 bases; bases outside gene matches: 9. Germline V gives CDR1 SEHNR, CDR2 FQNEAQ (reference sequence). CDR3 size: 19 residues. Here the CDR3 DNA reads TGTGCCAGCAGCCCCGGACTAGCGGGAGGTTTCGACTCCTACAATGAGCAGTTCTTC. Amino acid sequence: CASSPGLAGGFDSYNEQFF.

The gene calls are TRBV3-1 (or the pseudogene TRBV3-2) and TRBJ1-5; unclear D gene. The V end lost 5 bases, the J end lost 1 base, and 9 bases lay between the germline ends. There are 14 residues in the CDR3. Germline CDR1 and CDR2: LGHDT and YNNKEL (reference sequence). The chain's CDR3 is CASSEGESNQPQHF. CDR3 DNA: TGTGCCAGCAGCGAGGGCGAAAGCAATCAGCCCCAGCATTTT.

V and J are TRBV9 and TRBJ1-6; a weak D match, TRBD1 (5 bases). The CDR3 runs to 15 residues. Germline V gene lookup returns CDR1 SGDLS and CDR2 YYNGEE. Trimming removed 4 bases from V and 8 bases from J, with 16 bases in between. CDR3 nucleotide sequence: TGTGCCAGCAGCCCAGGGACTTATGGGGATTCACCCCTCCACTTT. Residues: CASSPGTYGDSPLHF.

As concerns this clone: Other DNA sequences from this sample encode an identical CDR3 as well. V and J are TRBV7-2 and TRBJ2-3, with TRBD2 matching 13 bases. This CDR3 comprises 16 residues. Germline lookup yields CDR1 SGHTA and CDR2 FQGNSA. V lost 5 bases and J lost 1; bases outside the gene matches: 3. The CDR3 DNA is TGTGCCAGCAGCCTTGGACTAGCGGGGGGCACAGATACGCAGTATTTT. It is translated as CASSLGLAGGTDTQYF.